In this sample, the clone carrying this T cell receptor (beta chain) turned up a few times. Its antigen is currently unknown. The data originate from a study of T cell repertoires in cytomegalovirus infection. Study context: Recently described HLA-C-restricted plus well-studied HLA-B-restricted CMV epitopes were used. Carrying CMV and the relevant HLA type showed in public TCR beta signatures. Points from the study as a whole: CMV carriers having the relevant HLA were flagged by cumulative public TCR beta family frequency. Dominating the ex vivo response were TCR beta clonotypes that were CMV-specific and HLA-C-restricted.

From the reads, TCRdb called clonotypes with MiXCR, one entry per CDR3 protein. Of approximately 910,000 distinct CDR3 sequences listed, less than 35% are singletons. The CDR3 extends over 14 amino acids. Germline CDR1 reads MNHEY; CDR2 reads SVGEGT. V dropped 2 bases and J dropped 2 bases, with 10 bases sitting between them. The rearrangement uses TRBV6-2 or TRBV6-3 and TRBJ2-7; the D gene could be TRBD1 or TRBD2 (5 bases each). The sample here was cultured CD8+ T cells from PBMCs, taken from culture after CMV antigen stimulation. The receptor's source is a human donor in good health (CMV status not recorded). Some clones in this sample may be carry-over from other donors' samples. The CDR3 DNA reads TGTGCCAGCAGTTACGTCTTGGGGGCCTACGAGCAGTACGTC. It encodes CASSYVLGAYEQYV.